This T cell receptor (beta chain) was sequenced for a study of cytomegalovirus exposure and HLA in healthy donors. The CDR3 covers 13 residues. Germline values: CDR1 LNHDA, CDR2 SQIVND (reference sequence). V was trimmed by 5 bases and J by 2 bases, leaving 10 bases between them. PCR primers comprised 60 Vbeta and 13 Jbeta primers. Generated by immunoSEQ multiplex PCR, the TCRdb table keeps only in-frame clones and is missing some. The sample holds roughly 200,000 clones, roughly 85% seen once. The receptor's source is a woman in her forties or fifties in good health and CMV-seronegative. Sequencing was carried out using PBMCs. The gene calls are TRBV19 and TRBJ2-7, with D tentatively TRBD1 (6 bases). The CDR3 coding sequence is TGTGCCAGTAGTTTTGGGGGCCCCTACGAGCAGTACTTC. This sequence encodes CASSFGGPYEQYF.